These 24 T cell receptor beta chains originate from one sample sequenced in a study of blood T cells in healthy people across ages. Primed by a sample-barcoded 5' primer and a J-beta primer mix, a second PCR proceeded for 7 to 11 cycles. TCRdb fed the 5' RACE reads into MiXCR, producing one record per CDR3 protein. The data show hundreds of thousands of distinct CDR3 sequences, with 49% seen just once and roughly 34% held by the top ten. The material sequenced was blood. These receptors were collected from a woman aged 60-70 years in good health.

This chain links TRBV20-1 with TRBJ2-5; D gene unclear. Trimming removed 0 bases at V and 2 bases at J, with 28 bases between. In germline, CDR1 is DFQATT, CDR2 SNEGSKA (reference sequence). The CDR3 contains 20 residues. The CDR3 sequence is CSARDRPESKESYSQETQYF. Here the CDR3 DNA reads TGCAGTGCTAGAGATCGGCCCGAGTCAAAGGAAAGTTATTCACAAGAGACCCAGTACTTC.

V gene TRBV7-2 combines with J gene TRBJ1-1; D call uncertain. V was trimmed by 6 bases and J by 0 bases, leaving 11 bases between them. Germline CDR1 and CDR2: SGHTA and FQGNSA. The CDR3 is made up of 14 amino acids. CDR3 in DNA: TGTGCCAGCAGAAAGGGCGGCATGAACACTGAAGCTTTCTTT. Its protein product is CASRKGGMNTEAFF.

The chain uses TRBV7-4 and TRBJ2-7; 8 bases fit TRBD1. Trimming at V came to 1 base and at J to 2 bases, leaving 4 bases not matched to a gene. The V gene's germline CDR1 is SGHVT and CDR2 SQSDAQ. This CDR3 has 15 residues. CDR3: CASSLEADRAYEQYF. Written as DNA, the CDR3 is TGTGCCAGCAGCTTAGAAGCGGACAGGGCCTACGAGCAGTACTTC. The whole variable domain, filled in from reference TRBV7-4 and TRBJ2-7, reads GAGVSQSPRYKVAKRGRDVALRCDSISGHVTLYWYRQTLGQGSEVLTYSQSDAQRDKSGRPSGRFSAERPERSVSTLKIQRTEQGDSAVYLCASSLEADRAYEQYFGPGTRLTVT.

This chain joins TRBV15 and TRBJ2-3; D not resolved. The germline gives CDR1 LNHNV, CDR2 YYDKDF (reference sequence). This CDR3 region has 15 residues. Trimming removed 1 base from V and 1 base from J, with 9 bases in between. The DNA for the CDR3 is TGTGCCACCAGCAGAGTATGGTCTGGCACAGATACGCAGTATTTT. Protein sequence: CATSRVWSGTDTQYF.

J is TRBJ1-1 and V is TRBV25-1, with D unclear. From germline, CDR1 is MGHDK and CDR2 SYGVNS. CDR3 length: 13 amino acids. The V and J ends lost 2 bases and 6 bases respectively, with 10 bases between them. This CDR3 reads CASSEVGFAEAFF. The CDR3 DNA follows: TGTGCCAGCAGTGAAGTAGGGTTTGCTGAAGCTTTCTTT.

In regard to this clonotype: A junction end diverges from the germline sequence, so it may reflect a read error. V and J are TRBV7-7 and TRBJ2-1; D tentatively fits TRBD1 or TRBD2 (5 bases each). Germline CDR1 and CDR2: SSHAT and FNYEAQ (reference sequence). The CDR3 totals 15 residues. CDR3 nucleotide sequence: TGTGCTAGCAGCACCTCCCCGGGGCCGTACAATGAGCAGTTCTTC. Its translation is CASSTSPGPYNEQFF.

As concerns this clonotype: A much larger clone sits a single nucleotide away, making a read error possible. The V call is TRBV7-2, the J call TRBJ1-2; 9 nucleotides agree with TRBD1. The germline gives CDR1 SGHTA, CDR2 FQGNSA. The ends lost 8 bases at V and 2 bases at J; junction bases unmatched: 6. The CDR3 runs to 14 residues. The CDR3 region is CASGKDRGNYGYTF. CDR3 DNA: TGTGCCAGCGGCAAGGACAGGGGAAACTATGGCTACACCTTC.

The rearrangement links TRBV5-1 to TRBJ2-1; no definite D call. Trimming took off 3 bases at V and 1 base at J, with 11 bases between the two ends. The CDR3 spans 15 residues. Germline V CDR1 and CDR2: SGHRS, YFSETQ. The CDR3 DNA reads TGCGCCAGCAGCTCCCGCGCGGTATCCTACAATGAGCAGTTCTTC. It is translated as CASSSRAVSYNEQFF.

The chain combines TRBV7-2 with TRBJ1-5; D is uncertain. The CDR3 extends over 14 amino acids. CDR1 and CDR2 from the germline V gene are SGHTA and FQGNSA. With 3 bases removed from V and 5 bases from J, the gap between germline ends came to 11 bases. The DNA for the CDR3 is TGTGCCAGCAGCTTGCGGGGAACCCATCAGCCCCAGCATTTT. It encodes CASSLRGTHQPQHF.

The V call is TRBV28, the J call TRBJ2-3; TRBD2 agrees at 9 bases. The germline gives CDR1 MDHEN, CDR2 SYDVKM. The J segment lost 2 bases and the V segment lost 5 bases, leaving 8 bases of the junction unmatched. The CDR3 contains 16 residues. The CDR3 loop is CASSATGTSYTDTQYF. Written as DNA, the CDR3 is TGTGCCAGCAGTGCCACCGGGACTAGCTACACAGATACGCAGTATTTT.

V usage is TRBV7-2 and J usage is TRBJ2-7, with 12 bases lining up with TRBD1. The J call could be wrong; TRBJ2-5 is a better fit for the DNA end. The germline gives CDR1 SGHTA, CDR2 FQGNSA. The CDR3 extends over 19 amino acids. DNA of the CDR3: TGTGCCAGCAGCTCACCGGGACAGGGGGCGCATTTGTCGGGAGAGACCCAGTACTTC. It specifies CASSSPGQGAHLSGETQYF.

The rearrangement links TRBV25-1 to TRBJ2-1; D not resolved. CDR1 is MGHDK and CDR2 is SYGVNS in the germline V gene. The germline V and J ends were trimmed by 6 bases and 9 bases, with 18 bases remaining between them. There are 14 residues in the CDR3. The CDR3 nucleotides are TGTGCCAGCAGAGAAAGGACGAGATCCGGTGAGCAGTTCTTC. Amino acids: CASRERTRSGEQFF.

This chain's CDR3 is CASSGDRGSSYNEQYF. CDR3 nucleotide sequence: TGTGCCAGCAGCGGAGACAGGGGGAGCTCCTACAATGAGCAGTACTTC. The chain combines TRBV5-6 with TRBJ2-1; 9 bases align to TRBD1. The last part of the DNA fits TRBJ2-7 better; the J call may be wrong. Germline lookup yields CDR1 SGHDT and CDR2 YYEEEE. The CDR3 totals 16 residues.

This clonotype was counted once. The genes are TRBV28 and TRBJ2-3, with 7 bases lining up with TRBD2. After removal of 6 bases from V and 1 base from J, the junction contained 7 bases not matched to a gene. This CDR3 region has 15 residues. Germline V gives CDR1 MDHEN, CDR2 SYDVKM. The chain's CDR3 is CASRPSGGGTDTQYF. CDR3 coding DNA: TGTGCCAGCAGACCCTCGGGAGGAGGCACAGATACGCAGTATTTT.

The chain joins TRBV7-2 to TRBJ2-7; 13 bases map to TRBD2. This CDR3 spans 15 amino acids. Germline V CDR1 and CDR2: SGHTA, FQGNSA. The trim removed 1 base at V and 5 bases at J, leaving 2 bases unmatched. The CDR3 spells CASSLGTSGSHEQYF. The CDR3 DNA sequence: TGTGCCAGCAGCTTAGGGACTAGCGGGAGCCACGAGCAGTACTTC.

This sequence joins TRBV18 and TRBJ1-5; TRBD1 might be the D (6 bases). The CDR3 sequence is 16 residues long. V lost 4 bases to trimming and J lost 5 bases, with 18 bases between them. The germline V gene encodes CDR1 KGHSH and CDR2 LQKENI. The CDR3 DNA reads TGTGCCAGCTCACAGTCGAGGGACAAATCTTATCAGCCCCAGCATTTT. Protein: CASSQSRDKSYQPQHF.

The chain uses TRBV6-2 or TRBV6-3 and TRBJ2-1; TRBD2 aligns across 9 bases. The CDR3 is 16 amino acids. Trimming at V came to 6 bases and at J to 0 bases, leaving 6 bases not matched to a gene. In germline, CDR1 is MNHEY, CDR2 SVGEGT. CDR3 protein: CASRGLASSSYNEQFF. CDR3 coding DNA: TGTGCCAGCAGGGGACTAGCATCGAGCTCCTACAATGAGCAGTTCTTC.

This clonotype was counted at least ten times. The rearrangement links TRBV24-1 to TRBJ2-1; D is uncertain. V shed 5 bases and J shed 0 bases, with 4 bases lying between them. This CDR3 region has 13 residues. CDR1 and CDR2 from the germline V gene are KGHDR and SFDVKD. The CDR3 DNA follows: TGTGCCACCAGTGGGGGCTCCTACAATGAGCAGTTCTTC. This gives the protein CATSGGSYNEQFF.

This clonotype came up a few times. The J gene is TRBJ1-2, the V gene TRBV10-3, with a possible D match to TRBD1 (6 bases). Germline V gene lookup returns CDR1 ENHRY and CDR2 SYGVKD. The CDR3 runs 13 residues. Trimming left V 0 bases short and J 7 bases short, with 9 bases between. CDR3 DNA sequence: TGTGCCATCAGTGAGTCCGTCAGGGGTGGCTACACCTTC. Protein: CAISESVRGGYTF.

The rearrangement links TRBV7-8 to TRBJ2-5; maybe TRBD2 (5 bases). There are 15 residues in the CDR3. Between the trimmed V and J ends, which lost 0 bases and 5 bases, there was a span of 13 bases. Germline CDR1 reads SGHVS; CDR2 reads FQNEAQ. The CDR3 DNA reads TGTGCCAGCAGCTTAGCCGTAACCTCGGGGGAGACCCAGTACTTC. Its translation is CASSLAVTSGETQYF.

V usage is TRBV5-5 and J usage is TRBJ2-5; 8 bases align to TRBD1. Germline V lookup: CDR1 SGHKS, CDR2 YYEKEE (reference sequence). The ends lost 3 bases at V and 5 bases at J; junction bases unmatched: 12. There are 16 residues in the CDR3. Here the CDR3 reads CASSSEGGQVYETQYF. DNA for the CDR3: TGTGCCAGCAGCTCAGAGGGGGGACAGGTATACGAGACCCAGTACTTC.

The gene calls are TRBV7-9 and TRBJ2-7; 7 bases line up with TRBD2. The CDR3 has 15 residues. V dropped 1 base and J dropped 2; count of bases not matched to a gene: 5. From germline, CDR1 is SEHNR and CDR2 FQNEAQ (reference sequence). In DNA, the CDR3 is TGTGCCAGCAGCTTAGTGGCGCTAGCGGCCTACGAGCAGTACTTC. It yields the protein CASSLVALAAYEQYF.

The rearrangement links TRBV28 to TRBJ1-5; TRBD1 agrees at 8 bases. Germline CDR1 MDHEN, CDR2 SYDVKM. This CDR3 is 15 amino acids long. V lost 8 bases, J lost 6 bases, and 12 bases stayed unmatched. CDR3 in DNA: TGTGCCAGCCAACCGCATCAGGGGGCAGGTCAGCCCCAGCATTTT. This gives the protein CASQPHQGAGQPQHF.

This clonotype has more than one count but fewer than ten. The V and J genes are TRBV20-1 and TRBJ2-1; D may correspond to TRBD1 or TRBD2 (5 bases each). The CDR3 has 11 amino acids. Germline assignment: CDR1 DFQATT and CDR2 SNEGSKA (reference sequence). CDR3 nucleotides: TGCAGGCCAAGTCGAGGGGATGAGCAGTTCTTC. Protein product: CRPSRGDEQFF.